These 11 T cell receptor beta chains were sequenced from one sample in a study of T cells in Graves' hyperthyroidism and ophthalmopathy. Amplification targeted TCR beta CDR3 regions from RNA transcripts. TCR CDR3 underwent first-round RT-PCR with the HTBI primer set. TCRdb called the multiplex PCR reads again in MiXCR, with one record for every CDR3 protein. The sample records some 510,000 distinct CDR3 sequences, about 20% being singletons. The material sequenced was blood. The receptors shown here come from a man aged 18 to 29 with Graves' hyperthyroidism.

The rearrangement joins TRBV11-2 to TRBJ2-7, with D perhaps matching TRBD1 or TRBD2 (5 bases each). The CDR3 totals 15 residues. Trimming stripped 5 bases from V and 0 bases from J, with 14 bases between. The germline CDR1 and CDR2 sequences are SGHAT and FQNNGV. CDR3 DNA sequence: TGTGCCAGCAGCGACGGGACGGTTAGCTCCTACGAGCAGTACTTC. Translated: CASSDGTVSSYEQYF.

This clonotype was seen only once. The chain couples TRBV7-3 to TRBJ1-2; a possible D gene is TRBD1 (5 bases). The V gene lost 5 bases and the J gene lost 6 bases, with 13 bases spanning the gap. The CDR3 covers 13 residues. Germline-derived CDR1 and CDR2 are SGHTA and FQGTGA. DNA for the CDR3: TGTGCCAGCAGCCCTGACGGGACGGATGGCTACACCTTC. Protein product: CASSPDGTDGYTF.

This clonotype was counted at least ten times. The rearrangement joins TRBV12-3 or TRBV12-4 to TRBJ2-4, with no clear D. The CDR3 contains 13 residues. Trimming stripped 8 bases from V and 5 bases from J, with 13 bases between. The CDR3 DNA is TGTGCCAGCCTTAACGCCCCGGAAAACATTCAGTACTTC. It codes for CASLNAPENIQYF.

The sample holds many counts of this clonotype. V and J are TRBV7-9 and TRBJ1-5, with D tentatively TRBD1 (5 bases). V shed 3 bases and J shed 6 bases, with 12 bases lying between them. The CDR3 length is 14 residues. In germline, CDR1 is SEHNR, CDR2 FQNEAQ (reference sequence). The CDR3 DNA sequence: TGTGCCAGCAGCTTCACAGGTGGTTCTCAGCCCCAGCATTTT. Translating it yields CASSFTGGSQPQHF. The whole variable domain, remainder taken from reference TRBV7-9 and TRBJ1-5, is DTGVSQNPRHKITKRGQNVTFRCDPISEHNRLYWYRQTLGQGPEFLTYFQNEAQLEKSRLLSDRFSAERPKGSFSTLEIQRTEQGDSAMYLCASSFTGGSQPQHFGDGTRLSIL.

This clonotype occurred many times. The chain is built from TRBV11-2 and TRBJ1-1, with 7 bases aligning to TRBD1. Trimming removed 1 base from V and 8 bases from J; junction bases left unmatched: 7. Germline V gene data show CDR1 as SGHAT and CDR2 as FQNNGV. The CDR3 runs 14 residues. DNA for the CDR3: TGTGCCAGCAGCTTAGCCCGACAGGGTGTGGAAGCTTTCTTT. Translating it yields CASSLARQGVEAFF.

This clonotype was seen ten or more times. CDR3 sequence (DNA): TGTGCCAGCAGTTATGCGGTGAACACTGAAGCTTTCTTT. Translating gives CASSYAVNTEAFF. The J gene is TRBJ1-1, the V gene TRBV27; no clear D. The CDR3 is made up of 13 amino acids. CDR1 and CDR2 (germline): MNHEY, SMNVEV (reference sequence). The ends were cut back, 4 bases at V and 0 bases at J, with 6 bases in the middle.

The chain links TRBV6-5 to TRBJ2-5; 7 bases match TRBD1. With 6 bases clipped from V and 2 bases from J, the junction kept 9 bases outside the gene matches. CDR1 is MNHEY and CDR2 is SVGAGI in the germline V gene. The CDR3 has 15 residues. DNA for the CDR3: TGTGCCAGCAGCTTAAAAGGGACAGTTCAAGAGACCCAGTACTTC. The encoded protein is CASSLKGTVQETQYF.

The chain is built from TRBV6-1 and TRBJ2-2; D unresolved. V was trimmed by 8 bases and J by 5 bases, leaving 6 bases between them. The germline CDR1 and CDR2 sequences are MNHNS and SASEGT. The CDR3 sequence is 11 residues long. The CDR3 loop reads CASFLTGELFF. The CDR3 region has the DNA TGTGCCAGCTTCCTGACCGGGGAGCTGTTTTTT.

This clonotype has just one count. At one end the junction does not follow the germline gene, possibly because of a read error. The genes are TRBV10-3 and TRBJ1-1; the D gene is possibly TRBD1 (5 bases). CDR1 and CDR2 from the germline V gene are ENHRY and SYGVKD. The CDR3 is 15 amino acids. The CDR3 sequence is CASSEVDGGNTEAFF. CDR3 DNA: TGTGCCAGCAGTGAGGTCGACGGGGGGAACACTGAAGCTTTCTTT.

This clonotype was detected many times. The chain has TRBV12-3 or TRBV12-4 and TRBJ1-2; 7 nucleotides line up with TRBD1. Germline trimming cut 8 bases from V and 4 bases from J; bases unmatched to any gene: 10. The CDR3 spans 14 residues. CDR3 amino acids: CASHRTGRGYGYTF. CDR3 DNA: TGTGCCAGCCATAGGACAGGACGGGGCTATGGCTACACCTTC.

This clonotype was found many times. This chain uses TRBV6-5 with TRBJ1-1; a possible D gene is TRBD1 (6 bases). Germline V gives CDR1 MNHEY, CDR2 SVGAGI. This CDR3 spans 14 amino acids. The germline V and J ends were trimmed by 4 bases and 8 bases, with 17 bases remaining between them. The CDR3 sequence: CASSFQRGSGEAFF. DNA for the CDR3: TGTGCCAGCAGTTTCCAGAGGGGGTCAGGGGAAGCTTTCTTT.